This T cell receptor beta chain was captured by sequencing in a study of T cells in localized non-small cell lung cancer. Clones were sequenced by immunoSEQ multiplex PCR, and TCRdb holds only the in-frame ones, with some missing. The sample lists about 72,000 clones, almost 85% occurring once. Whole-study findings and limits: Tumor trailed uninvolved adjacent lung in T cell clonality, which peaked there. When the top 100 tumor clones were examined, a median around 61 of them also appeared in the adjacent lung, which was paired and uninvolved.

This CDR3 is built from 12 residues. CDR1 and CDR2 (germline): KGHSH, LQKENI. The ends were cut back, 6 bases at V and 7 bases at J, with 13 bases in the middle. As regards this clone: Its matching antigen is unknown.

The TCR sequence derives from a female donor aged 60 or older with stage I lung adenocarcinoma. This chain joins TRBV18 and TRBJ2-7, with D possibly TRBD2 on 6 matching bases. The sample in question was peripheral blood, obtained before any cancer treatment. CDR3 sequence: CASSSSGWEQYF. The CDR3 DNA follows: TGTGCCAGCTCTTCCAGCGGGTGGGAGCAGTACTTC.